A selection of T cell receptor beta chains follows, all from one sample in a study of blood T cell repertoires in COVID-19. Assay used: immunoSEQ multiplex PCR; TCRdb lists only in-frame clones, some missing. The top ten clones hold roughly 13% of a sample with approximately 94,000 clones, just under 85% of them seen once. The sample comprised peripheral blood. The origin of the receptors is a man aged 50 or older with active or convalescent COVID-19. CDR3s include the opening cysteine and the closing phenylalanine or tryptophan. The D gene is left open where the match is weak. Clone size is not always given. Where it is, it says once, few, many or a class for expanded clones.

CASSTRTSGTSYEQYF TGTGCCAGCAGCACCCGGACTAGCGGGACCTCCTACGAGCAGTACTTC TRBJ2-7 TRBV7-9 TRBD2 -
CASSPVGGDYGYTF TGCGCCAGCAGCCCCGTGGGAGGGGACTATGGCTACACCTTC TRBJ1-2 TRBV5-1 - -
CASSATNEKLFF TGTGCCAGTTCGGCAACTAATGAAAAACTGTTTTTT TRBJ1-4 TRBV25-1 - -
CASSALVDSYEQYF TGTGCCAGCAGCGCGCTAGTCGACTCCTACGAGCAGTACTTC TRBJ2-7 TRBV9 - -
CASSLGQLNQPQHF TGCGCCAGCAGCTTGGGACAGTTAAATCAGCCCCAGCATTTT TRBJ1-5 TRBV5-1 - -
CASSRTAGSNQPQHF TGTGCCAGCAGTAGGACAGCCGGGAGCAATCAGCCCCAGCATTTT TRBJ1-5 TRBV6-5 - -
CASSQEGRAASGAYEQYF TGTGCCAGCAGCCAAGAAGGCAGGGCGGCTAGCGGAGCTTACGAGCAGTACTTC TRBJ2-7 TRBV3-1/TRBV3-2 TRBD2 -
CASSQDTGPGEQFF TGTGCCAGCAGCCAAGATACAGGCCCGGGTGAGCAGTTCTTC TRBJ2-1 TRBV14 - -
CASSLGGRGKPQHF TGTGCCAGCAGTTTAGGTGGCAGGGGTAAGCCCCAGCATTTT TRBJ1-5 TRBV28 - -
CASSLGEGNEQFF TGTGCCAGCAGCTTAGGGGAGGGCAATGAGCAGTTCTTC TRBJ2-1 TRBV7-3 TRBD2 few
CASRYDSLGGYEQYF TGCGCCAGCAGATACGACAGCCTGGGGGGTTACGAGCAGTACTTC TRBJ2-7 TRBV4-1 - -
CASSPRGLAGDYTQYF TGTGCCAGTAGTCCACGGGGACTAGCGGGAGATTATACGCAGTATTTT TRBJ2-3 TRBV19 TRBD2 few
CASRASGDPAYEQYF TGTGCCAGCAGGGCGAGCGGAGATCCTGCTTACGAGCAGTACTTC TRBJ2-7 TRBV6-5 - -
CASSLTGAMNEKLFF TGCGCCAGCAGCTTAACAGGGGCGATGAATGAAAAACTGTTTTTT TRBJ1-4 TRBV5-1 TRBD1 once
CASSLTGAVGVADTQYF TGTGCCAGCAGCTTAACAGGGGCGGTAGGCGTCGCAGATACGCAGTATTTT TRBJ2-3 TRBV7-3 - -
CASSSSGAGGTEAFF TGTGCCAGCAGCTCAAGCGGGGCAGGAGGCACTGAAGCTTTCTTT TRBJ1-1 TRBV7-2 - once
CASSSGALKQNEKLFF TGCGCCAGCAGCTCAGGGGCGTTAAAGCAGAATGAAAAACTGTTTTTT TRBJ1-4 TRBV5-1 - -
CAAGLAGGLDTQYF TGTGCCGCGGGACTAGCGGGAGGCTTAGATACGCAGTATTTT TRBJ2-3 TRBV15 TRBD2 -
CASSQAGTSGDEQYF TGCGCCAGCAGCCAAGCCGGGACTAGCGGGGACGAGCAGTACTTC TRBJ2-7 TRBV4-1 TRBD2 -
CASSIGTGTGVTGELFF TGTGCCAGCAGCATTGGGACCGGGACAGGGGTTACCGGGGAGCTGTTTTTT TRBJ2-2 TRBV7-6 TRBD1 -
CASSPGQGLNTGELFF TGTGCCAGCTCACCAGGGCAGGGATTGAACACCGGGGAGCTGTTTTTT TRBJ2-2 TRBV18 - -
CASRLLGRQFF TGTGCCAGTAGGTTACTTGGTCGGCAGTTCTTC TRBJ2-1 TRBV19 - -
CASRRAGAYNEQFF TGTGCCAGCCGAAGGGCGGGGGCCTACAATGAGCAGTTCTTC TRBJ2-1 TRBV27 TRBD2 once
CATSDPSAGGRDEQFF TGTGCCACCAGTGACCCCTCAGCGGGAGGGCGCGATGAGCAGTTCTTC TRBJ2-1 TRBV24-1 TRBD2 -
CASGGLYGYTF TGTGCCAGCGGAGGCCTGTATGGCTACACCTTC TRBJ1-2 TRBV6-5 - -